The entry below describes one T cell receptor (beta chain). CDR1 is SGHKS, CDR2 YYEKEE, per germline (reference sequence). The CDR3 sequence is 15 residues long. Trimming removed 1 base from V and 4 bases from J, with 14 bases in between. The record originates from a study of cytomegalovirus exposure and HLA in healthy donors. PCR was performed using 60 Vbeta and 13 Jbeta primers. Produced via immunoSEQ multiplex PCR; TCRdb's table is partial and in-frame only. This table has 100,000 or so clones, about 81% appearing once. The chain links TRBV5-5 to TRBJ1-1; D may be TRBD1 (6 bases). The source of this sequence is a man aged 35 to 55 in good health and CMV-seronegative. Sequenced sample: PBMCs. In DNA form, the CDR3 reads TGTGCCAGCAGCTTGAGTCCAGGGGCGGGCACTGAAGCTTTCTTT. Its protein product is CASSLSPGAGTEAFF.